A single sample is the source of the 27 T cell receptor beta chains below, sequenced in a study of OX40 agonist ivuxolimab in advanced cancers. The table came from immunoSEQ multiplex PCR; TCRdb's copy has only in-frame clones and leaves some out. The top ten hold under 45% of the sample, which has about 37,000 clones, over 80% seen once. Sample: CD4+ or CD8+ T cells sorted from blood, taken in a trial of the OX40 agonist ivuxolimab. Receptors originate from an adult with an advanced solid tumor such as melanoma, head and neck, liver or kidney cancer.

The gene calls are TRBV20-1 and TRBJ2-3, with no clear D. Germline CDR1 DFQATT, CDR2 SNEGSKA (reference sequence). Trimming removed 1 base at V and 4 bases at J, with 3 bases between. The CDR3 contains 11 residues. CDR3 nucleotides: TGCAGTGCTAGAGCTGCAGATACGCAGTATTTT. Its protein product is CSARAADTQYF.

CDR3 region: CACHLRDYEQYF. CDR3 coding DNA: TGTGCCTGCCACCTGAGGGACTACGAGCAGTACTTC. The V and J genes are TRBV30 and TRBJ2-7; possibly TRBD2 for D (5 bases). The ends were cut back, 6 bases at V and 3 bases at J, with 12 bases in the middle. Germline lookup yields CDR1 GTSNPN and CDR2 SVGIG (reference sequence). This CDR3 comprises 12 residues.

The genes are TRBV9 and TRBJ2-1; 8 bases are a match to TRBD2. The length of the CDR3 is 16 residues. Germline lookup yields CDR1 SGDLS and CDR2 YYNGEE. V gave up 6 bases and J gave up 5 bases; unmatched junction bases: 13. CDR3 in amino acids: CASTRSPAGVDNEQFF. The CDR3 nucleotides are TGTGCCAGCACCCGTAGTCCAGCGGGAGTGGACAATGAGCAGTTCTTC.

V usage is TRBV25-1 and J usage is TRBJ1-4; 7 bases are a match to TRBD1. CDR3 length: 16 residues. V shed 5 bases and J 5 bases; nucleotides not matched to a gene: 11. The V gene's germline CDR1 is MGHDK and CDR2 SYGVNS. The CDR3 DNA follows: TGTGCCAGCAGTAGGGGGGGCAGGGGGATAAATGAAAAACTGTTTTTT. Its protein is CASSRGGRGINEKLFF.

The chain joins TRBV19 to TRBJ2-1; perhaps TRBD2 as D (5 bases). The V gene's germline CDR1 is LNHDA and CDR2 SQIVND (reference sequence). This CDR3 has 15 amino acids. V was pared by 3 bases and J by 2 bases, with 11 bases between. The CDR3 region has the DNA TGTGCCAGTAGTATTGCTGGAGGCCCCTACAATGAGCAGTTCTTC. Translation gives CASSIAGGPYNEQFF.

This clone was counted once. The CDR3 loop is CASSRGTGRIGYTF. The CDR3 DNA follows: TGTGCCAGCAGCCGGGGGACAGGGAGGATTGGCTACACCTTC. The chain joins TRBV5-8 to TRBJ1-2; 9 bases are a match to TRBD1. The germline V gene has CDR1 SGHTS and CDR2 YDEGEE. CDR3 length: 14 amino acids. J was trimmed by 7 bases and V by 4 bases; bases with no gene match: 8.

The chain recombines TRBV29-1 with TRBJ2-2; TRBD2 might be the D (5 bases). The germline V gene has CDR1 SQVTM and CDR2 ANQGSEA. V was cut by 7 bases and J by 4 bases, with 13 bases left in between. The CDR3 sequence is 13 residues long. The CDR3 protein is CSGEAGGTGELFF. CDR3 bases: TGCAGCGGCGAAGCTGGAGGCACCGGGGAGCTGTTTTTT.

The CDR3 DNA sequence: TGCGCCAGCAGCCGCCTTGAGGGACTCACAGATACGCAGTATTTT. Residues: CASSRLEGLTDTQYF. The chain links TRBV4-1 to TRBJ2-3; tentatively, D is TRBD2 (6 bases). Looked up from germline, CDR1 is MGHRA and CDR2 is YSYEKL. Trimming left V 4 bases short and J 2 bases short, with 13 bases between. The CDR3 spans 15 residues.

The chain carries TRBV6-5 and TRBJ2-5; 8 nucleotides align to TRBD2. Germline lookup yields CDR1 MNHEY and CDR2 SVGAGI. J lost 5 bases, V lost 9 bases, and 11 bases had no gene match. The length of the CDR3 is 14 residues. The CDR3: CASRTSLVFETQYF. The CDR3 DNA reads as TGTGCCAGTAGGACTAGCCTGGTTTTTGAGACCCAGTACTTC.

The DNA for the CDR3 is TGTGCCAGCAGCCGACAGGGGGGCCAGCCCCAGCATTTT. It specifies CASSRQGGQPQHF. V gene TRBV6-5 combines with J gene TRBJ1-5; 9 bases are shared with TRBD1. The germline V gene encodes CDR1 MNHEY and CDR2 SVGAGI. The CDR3 consists of 13 residues. Trimming took 6 bases from V and 7 from J; bases not matched to a gene: 4.

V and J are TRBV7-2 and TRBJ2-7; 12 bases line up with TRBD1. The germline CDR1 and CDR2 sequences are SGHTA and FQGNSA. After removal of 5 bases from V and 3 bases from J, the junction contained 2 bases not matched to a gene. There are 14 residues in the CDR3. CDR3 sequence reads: CASSGTGGLYEQYF. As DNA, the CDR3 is TGTGCCAGCAGCGGGACAGGGGGCCTCTACGAGCAGTACTTC.

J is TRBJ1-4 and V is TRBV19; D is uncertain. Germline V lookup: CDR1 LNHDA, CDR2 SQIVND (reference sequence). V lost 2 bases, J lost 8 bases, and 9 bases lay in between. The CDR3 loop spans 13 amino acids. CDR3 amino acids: CASSIRGTEKLFF. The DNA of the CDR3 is TGTGCCAGTAGTATACGAGGTACCGAAAAACTGTTTTTT.

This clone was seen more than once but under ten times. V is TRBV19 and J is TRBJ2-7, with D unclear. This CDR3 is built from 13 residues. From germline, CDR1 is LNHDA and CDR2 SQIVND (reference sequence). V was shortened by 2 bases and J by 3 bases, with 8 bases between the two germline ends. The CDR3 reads CASSIIADYEQYF. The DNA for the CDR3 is TGTGCCAGTAGTATAATTGCGGACTACGAGCAGTACTTC. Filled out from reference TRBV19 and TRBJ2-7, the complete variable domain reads DGGITQSPKYLFRKEGQNVTLSCEQNLNHDAMYWYRQDPGQGLRLIYYSQIVNDFQKGDIAEGYSVSREKKESFPLTVTSAQKNPTAFYLCASSIIADYEQYFGPGTRLTVT.

CDR3 protein: CASRDRGGLETQYF. Here the CDR3 DNA reads TGTGCCAGCAGGGACAGGGGAGGGTTGGAGACCCAGTACTTC. The chain joins TRBV2 to TRBJ2-5, with 9 positions matching TRBD1. The length of the CDR3 is 14 residues. J was trimmed by 5 bases and V by 6 bases; bases with no gene match: 7. Germline V gene sequence: CDR1 SNHLY, CDR2 FYNNEI.

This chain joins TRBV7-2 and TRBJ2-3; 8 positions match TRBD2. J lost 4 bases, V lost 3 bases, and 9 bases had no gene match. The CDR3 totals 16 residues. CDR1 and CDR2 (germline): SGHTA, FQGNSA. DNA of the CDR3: TGTGCCAGCAGCTTCCGAGGAGCGGGAGACCCAGATACGCAGTATTTT. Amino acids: CASSFRGAGDPDTQYF.

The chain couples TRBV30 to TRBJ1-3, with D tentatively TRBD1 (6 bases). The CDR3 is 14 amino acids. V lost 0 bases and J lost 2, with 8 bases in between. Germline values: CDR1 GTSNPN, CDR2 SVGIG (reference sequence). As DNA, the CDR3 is TGTGCCTGGAGTGTTGGGGGCCCTGGAAACACCATATATTTT. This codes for CAWSVGGPGNTIYF. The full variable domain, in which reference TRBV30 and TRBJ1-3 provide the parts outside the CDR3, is SQTIHQWPATLVQPVGSPLSLECTVEGTSNPNLYWYRQAAGRGLQLLFYSVGIGQISSEVPQNLSASRPQDRQFILSSKKLLLSDSGFYLCAWSVGGPGNTIYFGEGSWLTVV.

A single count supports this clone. DNA of the CDR3: TGTGCCAGTAGATTCGGGGATGAGCAGTTCTTC. This sequence encodes CASRFGDEQFF. V and J are TRBV19 and TRBJ2-1; D is possibly TRBD2 (5 bases). Germline assignment: CDR1 LNHDA and CDR2 SQIVND (reference sequence). Trimming pared 6 bases from V and 8 bases from J, leaving 8 bases between. The length of the CDR3 is 11 residues. The entire variable domain, with the rest obtained from reference TRBV19 and TRBJ2-1, is as follows: DGGITQSPKYLFRKEGQNVTLSCEQNLNHDAMYWYRQDPGQGLRLIYYSQIVNDFQKGDIAEGYSVSREKKESFPLTVTSAQKNPTAFYLCASRFGDEQFFGPGTRLTVL.

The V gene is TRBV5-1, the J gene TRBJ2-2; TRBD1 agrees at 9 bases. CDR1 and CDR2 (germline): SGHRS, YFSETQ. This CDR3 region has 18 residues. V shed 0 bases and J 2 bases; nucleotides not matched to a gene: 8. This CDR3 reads CASSLVFGTGSNTGELFF. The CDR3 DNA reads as TGCGCCAGCAGCTTGGTTTTTGGGACAGGGAGCAACACCGGGGAGCTGTTTTTT.

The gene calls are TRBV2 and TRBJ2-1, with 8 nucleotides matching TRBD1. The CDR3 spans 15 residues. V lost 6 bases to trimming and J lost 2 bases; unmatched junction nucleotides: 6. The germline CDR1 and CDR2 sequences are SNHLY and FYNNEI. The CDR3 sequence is CASRADRGAYNEQFF. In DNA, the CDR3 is TGTGCCAGCAGAGCCGACAGGGGAGCCTACAATGAGCAGTTCTTC.

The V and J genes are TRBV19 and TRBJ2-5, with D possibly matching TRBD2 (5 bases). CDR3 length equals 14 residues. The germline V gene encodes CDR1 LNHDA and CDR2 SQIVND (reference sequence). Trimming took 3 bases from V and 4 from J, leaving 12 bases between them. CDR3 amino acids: CASSMGSGSETQYF. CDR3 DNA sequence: TGTGCCAGTAGTATGGGCTCGGGATCAGAGACCCAGTACTTC.

CDR3 in amino acids: CASSVTPTPYNEQFF. Here the CDR3 DNA reads TGTGCCAGCAGCGTGACGCCTACCCCATACAATGAGCAGTTCTTC. The chain is built from TRBV9 and TRBJ2-1; D is uncertain. V was shortened by 2 bases and J by 4 bases, with 13 bases between the two germline ends. The CDR3 consists of 15 residues. In germline, CDR1 is SGDLS, CDR2 YYNGEE.

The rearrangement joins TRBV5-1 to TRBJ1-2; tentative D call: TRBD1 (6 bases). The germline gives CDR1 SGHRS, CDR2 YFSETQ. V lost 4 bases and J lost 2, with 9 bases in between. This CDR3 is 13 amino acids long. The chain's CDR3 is CASSQTGNYGYTF. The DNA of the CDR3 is TGCGCCAGCAGCCAAACAGGGAACTATGGCTACACCTTC. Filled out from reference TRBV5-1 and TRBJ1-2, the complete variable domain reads KAGVTQTPRYLIKTRGQQVTLSCSPISGHRSVSWYQQTPGQGLQFLFEYFSETQRNKGNFPGRFSGRQFSNSRSEMNVSTLELGDSALYLCASSQTGNYGYTFGSGTRLTVV.

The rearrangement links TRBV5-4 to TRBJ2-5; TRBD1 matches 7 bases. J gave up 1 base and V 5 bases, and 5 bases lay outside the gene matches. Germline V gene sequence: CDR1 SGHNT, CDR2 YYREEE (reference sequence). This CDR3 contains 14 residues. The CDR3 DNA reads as TGTGCCAGCAGGGCCGGGACAGCCCAAGAGACCCAGTACTTC. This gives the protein CASRAGTAQETQYF.

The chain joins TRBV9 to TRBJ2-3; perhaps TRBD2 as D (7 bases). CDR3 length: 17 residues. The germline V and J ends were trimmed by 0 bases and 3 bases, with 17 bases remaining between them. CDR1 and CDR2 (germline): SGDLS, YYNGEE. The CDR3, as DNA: TGTGCCAGCAGCGTAGACGCCTTGCGGGGGCTTACAGATACGCAGTATTTT. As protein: CASSVDALRGLTDTQYF.

CDR3 sequence reads: CATSQGLTYEQYF. CDR3 sequence (DNA): TGTGCCACCAGCCAGGGACTTACCTACGAGCAGTACTTC. V gene TRBV15 combines with J gene TRBJ2-5; possibly TRBD2 for D (6 bases). The J call may be incorrect, as the DNA end agrees better with TRBJ2-7. Germline loops: CDR1 LNHNV, CDR2 YYDKDF (reference sequence). This CDR3 spans 13 amino acids.

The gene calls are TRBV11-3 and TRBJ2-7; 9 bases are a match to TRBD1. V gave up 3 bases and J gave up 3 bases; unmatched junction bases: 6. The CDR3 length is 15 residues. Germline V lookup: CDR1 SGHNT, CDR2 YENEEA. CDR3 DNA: TGTGCCAGCAGCTTTCAGACAGGGGGAGGCTACGAGCAGTACTTC. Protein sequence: CASSFQTGGGYEQYF.

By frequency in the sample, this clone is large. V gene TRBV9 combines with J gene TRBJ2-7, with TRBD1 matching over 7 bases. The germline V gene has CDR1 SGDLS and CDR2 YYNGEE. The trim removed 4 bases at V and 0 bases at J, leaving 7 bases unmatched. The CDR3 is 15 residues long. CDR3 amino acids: CASSSTGQTSYEQYF. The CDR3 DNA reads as TGTGCCAGCAGCTCCACGGGACAGACCTCCTACGAGCAGTACTTC.